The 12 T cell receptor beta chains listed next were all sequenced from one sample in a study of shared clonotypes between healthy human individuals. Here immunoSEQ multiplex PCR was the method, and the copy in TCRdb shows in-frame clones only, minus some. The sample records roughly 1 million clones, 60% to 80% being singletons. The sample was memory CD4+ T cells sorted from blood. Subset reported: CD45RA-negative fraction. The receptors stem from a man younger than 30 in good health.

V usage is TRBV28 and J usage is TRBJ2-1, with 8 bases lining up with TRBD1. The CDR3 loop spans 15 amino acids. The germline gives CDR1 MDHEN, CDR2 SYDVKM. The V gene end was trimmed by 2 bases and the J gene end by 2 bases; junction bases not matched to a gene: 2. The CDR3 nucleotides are TGTGCCAGCAGTTTACTGGACAGGGCCTACAATGAGCAGTTCTTC. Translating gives CASSLLDRAYNEQFF.

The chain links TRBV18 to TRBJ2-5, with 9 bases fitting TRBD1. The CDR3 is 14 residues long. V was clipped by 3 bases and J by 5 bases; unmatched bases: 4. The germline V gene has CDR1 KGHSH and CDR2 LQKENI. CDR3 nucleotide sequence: TGTGCCAGCTCACCGCTTGGGACAGGGGAGACCCAGTACTTC. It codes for CASSPLGTGETQYF.

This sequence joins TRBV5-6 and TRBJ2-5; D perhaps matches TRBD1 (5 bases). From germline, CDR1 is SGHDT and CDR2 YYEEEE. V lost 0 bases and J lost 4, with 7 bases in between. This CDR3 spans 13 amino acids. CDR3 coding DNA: TGTGCCAGCAGCTTGGTAGGGGCAGAGACCCAGTACTTC. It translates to CASSLVGAETQYF.

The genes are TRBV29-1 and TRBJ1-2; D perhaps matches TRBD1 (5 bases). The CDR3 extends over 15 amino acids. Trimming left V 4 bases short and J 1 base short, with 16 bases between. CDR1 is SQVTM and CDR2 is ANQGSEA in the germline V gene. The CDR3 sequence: CSVGPGKGYNYGYTF. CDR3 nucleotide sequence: TGCAGCGTTGGCCCTGGGAAGGGGTATAACTATGGCTACACCTTC. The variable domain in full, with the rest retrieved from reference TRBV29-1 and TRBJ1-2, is SAVISQKPSRDICQRGTSLTIQCQVDSQVTMMFWYRQQPGQSLTLIATANQGSEATYESGFVIDKFPISRPNLTFSTLTVSNMSPEDSSIYLCSVGPGKGYNYGYTFGSGTRLTVV.

The CDR3 DNA follows: TGCGCCAGCAGCCCCGACGGCGTTAGGCAGACCCAGTACTTC. It encodes CASSPDGVRQTQYF. The chain carries TRBV5-1 and TRBJ2-5; no clear D. The CDR3 has 14 amino acids. Per germline, CDR1 SGHRS and CDR2 YFSETQ. V gave up 4 bases and J gave up 6 bases, with 16 bases separating them.

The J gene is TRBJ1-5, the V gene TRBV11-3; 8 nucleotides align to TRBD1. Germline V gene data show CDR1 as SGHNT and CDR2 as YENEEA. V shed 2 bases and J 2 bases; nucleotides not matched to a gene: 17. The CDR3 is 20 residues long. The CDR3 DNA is TGTGCCAGCAGCTTAAGGTTGGGCGATCAGGGACAGGCGGGCAATCAGCCCCAGCATTTT. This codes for CASSLRLGDQGQAGNQPQHF.

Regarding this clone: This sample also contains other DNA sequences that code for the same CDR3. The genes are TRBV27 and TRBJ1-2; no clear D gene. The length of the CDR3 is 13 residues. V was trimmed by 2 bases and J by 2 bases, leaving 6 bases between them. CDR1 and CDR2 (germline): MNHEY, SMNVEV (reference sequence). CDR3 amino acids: CASSLRGNYGYTF. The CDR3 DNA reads TGTGCCAGCAGTTTAAGAGGGAACTATGGCTACACCTTC.

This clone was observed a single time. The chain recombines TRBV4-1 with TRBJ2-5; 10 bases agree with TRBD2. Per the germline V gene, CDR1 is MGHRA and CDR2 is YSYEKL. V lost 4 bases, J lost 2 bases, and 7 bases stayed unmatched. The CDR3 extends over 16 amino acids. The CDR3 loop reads CASSRRLAGVQETQYF. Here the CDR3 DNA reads TGCGCCAGCAGCCGTCGGCTAGCGGGGGTGCAAGAGACCCAGTACTTC.

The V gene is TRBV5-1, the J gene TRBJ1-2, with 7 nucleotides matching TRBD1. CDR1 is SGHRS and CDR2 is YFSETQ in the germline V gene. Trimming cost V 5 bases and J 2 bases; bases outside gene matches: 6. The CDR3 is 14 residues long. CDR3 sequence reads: CASREGQANYGYTF. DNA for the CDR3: TGCGCCAGCAGAGAAGGACAGGCCAACTATGGCTACACCTTC. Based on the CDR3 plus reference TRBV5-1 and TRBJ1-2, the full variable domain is KAGVTQTPRYLIKTRGQQVTLSCSPISGHRSVSWYQQTPGQGLQFLFEYFSETQRNKGNFPGRFSGRQFSNSRSEMNVSTLELGDSALYLCASREGQANYGYTFGSGTRLTVV.

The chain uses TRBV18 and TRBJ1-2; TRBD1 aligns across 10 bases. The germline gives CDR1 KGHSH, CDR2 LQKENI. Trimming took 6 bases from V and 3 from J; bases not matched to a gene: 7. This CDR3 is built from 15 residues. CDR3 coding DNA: TGTGCCAGCTCCGGGACAGGGGCGAAGGACTATGGCTACACCTTC. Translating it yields CASSGTGAKDYGYTF.

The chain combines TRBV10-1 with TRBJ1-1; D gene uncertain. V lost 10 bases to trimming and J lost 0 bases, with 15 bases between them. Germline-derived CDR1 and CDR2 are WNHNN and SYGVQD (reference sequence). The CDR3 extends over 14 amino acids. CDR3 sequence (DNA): TGCGCCACCCCGGACGGAGCCCTGAACACTGAAGCTTTCTTT. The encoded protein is CATPDGALNTEAFF.

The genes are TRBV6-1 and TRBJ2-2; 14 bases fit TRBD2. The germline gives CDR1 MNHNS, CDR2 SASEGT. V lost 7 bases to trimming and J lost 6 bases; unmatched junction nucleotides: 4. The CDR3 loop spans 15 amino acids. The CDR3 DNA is TGTGCCAGCACGGGACTAGCGGGAGCGGCCGGGGAGCTGTTTTTT. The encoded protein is CASTGLAGAAGELFF.